This T cell receptor (beta chain) derives from a study of T cells in Graves' hyperthyroidism and ophthalmopathy. RNA transcripts gave rise to amplified TCR beta CDR3 regions. HTBI primers were employed in a first-round RT-PCR of the TCR CDR3. TCRdb processed the multiplex PCR reads anew with MiXCR; each CDR3 protein has one entry. The sample records roughly 240,000 distinct CDR3 sequences, 16% being singletons. The CDR3 consists of 15 residues. The germline V gene encodes CDR1 LNHDA and CDR2 SQIVND (reference sequence). V lost 4 bases and J lost 4; bases outside the gene matches: 7. This chain joins TRBV19 and TRBJ2-1; 7 bases are shared with TRBD2. The sample consisted of blood. This TCR came from a young woman with Graves' ophthalmopathy. The CDR3 nucleotides read TGTGCCAGTAGTACAGGGAGCGGGAAATACAATGAGCAGTTCTTC. Translated: CASSTGSGKYNEQFF.